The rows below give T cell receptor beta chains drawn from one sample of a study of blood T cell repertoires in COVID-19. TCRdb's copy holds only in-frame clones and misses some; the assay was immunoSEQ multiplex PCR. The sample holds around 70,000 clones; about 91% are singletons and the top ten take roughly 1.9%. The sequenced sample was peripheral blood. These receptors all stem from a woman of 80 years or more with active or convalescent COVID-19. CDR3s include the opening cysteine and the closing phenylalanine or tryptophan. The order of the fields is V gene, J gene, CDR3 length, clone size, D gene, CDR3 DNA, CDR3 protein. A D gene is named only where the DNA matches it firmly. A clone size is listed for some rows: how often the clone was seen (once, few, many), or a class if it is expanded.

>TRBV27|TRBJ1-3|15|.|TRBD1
TGTGCCAGCAGTTCCAAGGGGGCTAACGGAAACACCATATATTTT
CASSSKGANGNTIYF
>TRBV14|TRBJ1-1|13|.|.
TGTGCCAGCAGCCAAGCCTCTTTACTCGGGGCTTTCTTT
CASSQASLLGAFF
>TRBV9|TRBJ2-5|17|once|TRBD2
TGTGCCAGCAGCTCCGGGACTAGCGGGGGGTCCTGGGAGACCCAGTACTTC
CASSSGTSGGSWETQYF
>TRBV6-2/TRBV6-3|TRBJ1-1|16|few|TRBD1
TGTGCCAGCAGTTCGTCACACAGGGGTATGAACACTGAAGCTTTCTTT
CASSSSHRGMNTEAFF
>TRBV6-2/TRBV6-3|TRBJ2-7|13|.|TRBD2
TGTGCCAGCGGCCCTAGTCCTAGCGGAATGCCCTACTTC
CASGPSPSGMPYF
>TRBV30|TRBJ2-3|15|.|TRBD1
TGTGCCTGGATCACTACGGGACAGGCTACAGATACGCAGTATTTT
CAWITTGQATDTQYF
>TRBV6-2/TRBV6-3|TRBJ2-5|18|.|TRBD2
TGTGCCAGCAGTTACGGTTCTAGCGGGGGGGCCTTTCAAGAGACCCAGTACTTC
CASSYGSSGGAFQETQYF
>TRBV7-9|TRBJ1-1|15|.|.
TGTGCCAGCAGCTCTTGGACGGGTAGCGGCTCTGAAGCTTTCTTT
CASSSWTGSGSEAFF
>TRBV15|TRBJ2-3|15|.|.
TGTGCCACCAGCCACTTTGGAGGGGGCCTAGATACGCAGTATTTT
CATSHFGGGLDTQYF
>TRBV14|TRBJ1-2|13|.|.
TGTGCCAGCAGCCGCGGCAGGGGAGATGGCTACACCTTC
CASSRGRGDGYTF
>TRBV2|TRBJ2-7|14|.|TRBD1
TGTGCCAGCAGGGGGACAGGGGTAGTCCACGAGCAGTACTTC
CASRGTGVVHEQYF